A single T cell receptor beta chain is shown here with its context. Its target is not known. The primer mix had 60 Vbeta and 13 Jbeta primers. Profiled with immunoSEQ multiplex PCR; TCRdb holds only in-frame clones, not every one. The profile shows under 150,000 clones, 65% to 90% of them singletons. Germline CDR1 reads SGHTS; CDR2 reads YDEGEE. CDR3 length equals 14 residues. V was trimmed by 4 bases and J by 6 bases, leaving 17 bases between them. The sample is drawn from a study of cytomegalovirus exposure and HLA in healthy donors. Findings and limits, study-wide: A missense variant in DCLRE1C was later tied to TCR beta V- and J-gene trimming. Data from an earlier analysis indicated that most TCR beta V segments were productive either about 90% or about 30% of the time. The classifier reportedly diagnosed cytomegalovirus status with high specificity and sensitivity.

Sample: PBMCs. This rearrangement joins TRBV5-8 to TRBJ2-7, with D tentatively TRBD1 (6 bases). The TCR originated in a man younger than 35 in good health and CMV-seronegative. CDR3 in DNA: TGTGCCAGCAGCGCCCGGACAGCTCAGATCGAGCAGTACTTC. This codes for CASSARTAQIEQYF.